The 23 T cell receptor beta chains reported below all come from one sample, sequenced in a study of blood T cell repertoires in COVID-19. Data came from immunoSEQ multiplex PCR; TCRdb stores just in-frame clones and leaves some out. The table lists more than 300,000 clones, approximately 90% of them singletons, with 1.2% in the top ten. Sequencing was carried out using PBMCs or T cells enriched from blood (not recorded which). All receptors derive from a woman between 18 and 29 years old who had recovered from COVID-19.

The V gene is TRBV6-6, the J gene TRBJ2-7; TRBD2 matches at 7 bases. Germline V gene sequence: CDR1 MNHNY, CDR2 SVGAGI (reference sequence). Trimming removed 5 bases from V and 5 bases from J; junction bases left unmatched: 12. The CDR3 is 15 residues long. The CDR3 nucleotides are TGTGCCAGCAGTCCCGGGGGGACCAAGCGCGACGAGCAGTACTTC. Protein sequence: CASSPGGTKRDEQYF.

The gene calls are TRBV12-3 or TRBV12-4 and TRBJ1-2; TRBD1 matches 9 bases. Germline trimming cut 6 bases from V and 8 bases from J; bases unmatched to any gene: 7. This CDR3 contains 13 residues. The CDR3 nucleotides read TGTGCCAGCAGCCGGGACAGGGAGTGGGGCTACACCTTC. Translated, it gives CASSRDREWGYTF.

This chain links TRBV6-5 with TRBJ1-2, with a possible D match to TRBD1 (5 bases). The V gene lost 3 bases and the J gene lost 3 bases, with 8 bases spanning the gap. Germline-derived CDR1 and CDR2 are MNHEY and SVGAGI. The CDR3 covers 13 residues. The CDR3 DNA reads as TGTGCCAGCAGTTATGGGGCCTACTATGGCTACACCTTC. This encodes CASSYGAYYGYTF.

The chain has TRBV9 and TRBJ1-6, with 8 bases identical to TRBD1. The V segment lost 3 bases and the J segment 9 bases; nucleotides outside the gene matches: 8. The length of the CDR3 is 15 residues. Germline lookup yields CDR1 SGDLS and CDR2 YYNGEE. CDR3 residues: CASSGGQGAGSPLHF. The CDR3 DNA is TGTGCCAGCAGCGGAGGACAGGGAGCCGGTTCACCCCTCCACTTT.

V usage is TRBV5-1 and J usage is TRBJ1-4; the D is unclear. The CDR3 extends over 17 amino acids. Per the germline V gene, CDR1 is SGHRS and CDR2 is YFSETQ. V lost 4 bases and J lost 5, with 21 bases in between. The CDR3 DNA reads as TGCGCCAGCAGCCCGGGGTCCAAAAGTCGCCCCAATGAAAAACTGTTTTTT. Its protein product is CASSPGSKSRPNEKLFF.

V usage is TRBV7-9 and J usage is TRBJ1-4, with TRBD1 identical over 7 bases. This CDR3 spans 15 amino acids. Looked up from germline, CDR1 is SEHNR and CDR2 is FQNEAQ (reference sequence). V lost 5 bases to trimming and J lost 4 bases; unmatched junction nucleotides: 7. The CDR3 bases are TGTGCCAGCAGCCAACGGGACAGCAATAATGAAAAACTGTTTTTT. Its protein product is CASSQRDSNNEKLFF.

The chain combines TRBV7-9 with TRBJ1-4; 8 bases fit TRBD1. Trimming removed 0 bases from V and 5 bases from J; junction bases left unmatched: 5. Per germline, CDR1 SEHNR and CDR2 FQNEAQ (reference sequence). The CDR3 length is 16 residues. The CDR3 protein is CASSLAGTGRNEKLFF. CDR3 nucleotides: TGTGCCAGCAGCTTAGCCGGGACAGGACGAAATGAAAAACTGTTTTTT.

This rearrangement joins TRBV4-2 to TRBJ2-7; D is perhaps TRBD1 (6 bases). CDR1 is LGHNA, CDR2 YNFKEQ, per germline. The CDR3 spans 18 residues. The V and J ends lost 1 base and 0 bases respectively, with 19 bases between them. In DNA, the CDR3 is TGTGCCAGCAGCCAAGTAGGGGGAGTCAGACTAAGCTCCTACGAGCAGTACTTC. The encoded protein is CASSQVGGVRLSSYEQYF.

This clone was seen a few times. The CDR3 bases are TGTGCCAGCAGCGCCCGGGGTGACGAGCAGTACTTC. It translates to CASSARGDEQYF. V usage is TRBV11-2 and J usage is TRBJ2-7, with D possibly being TRBD2 (5 bases). The CDR3 has 12 residues. V lost 5 bases, J lost 5 bases, and 10 bases lay in between. CDR1 and CDR2 from the germline V gene are SGHAT and FQNNGV. The variable domain in full, with the rest retrieved from reference TRBV11-2 and TRBJ2-7, is EAGVAQSPRYKIIEKRQSVAFWCNPISGHATLYWYQQILGQGPKLLIQFQNNGVVDDSQLPKDRFSAERLKGVDSTLKIQPAKLEDSAVYLCASSARGDEQYFGPGTRLTVT.

The genes are TRBV13 and TRBJ2-5; D might be TRBD1 (6 bases). The V end was cut by 3 bases, the J end by 6 bases, with 17 bases between. CDR3 size: 15 residues. Germline CDR1 reads PRHDT; CDR2 reads FYEKMQ (reference sequence). The CDR3 loop reads CASSFGAQGLQTQYF. The CDR3 DNA follows: TGTGCCAGCAGCTTCGGGGCACAGGGATTACAGACCCAGTACTTC.

V usage is TRBV4-1 and J usage is TRBJ1-3; D ambiguous. Germline loops: CDR1 MGHRA, CDR2 YSYEKL. The CDR3 covers 17 residues. V lost 2 bases and J lost 2, with 16 bases in between. CDR3 sequence: CASSQPTSGRAGNTIYF. The CDR3 DNA follows: TGCGCCAGCAGCCAACCGACGTCGGGAAGAGCTGGAAACACCATATATTTT.

The chain joins TRBV6-2 or TRBV6-3 to TRBJ1-3; 7 positions match TRBD1. The CDR3 spans 16 residues. With 4 bases clipped from V and 0 bases from J, the junction kept 6 bases outside the gene matches. Germline V gene sequence: CDR1 MNHEY, CDR2 SVGEGT. The CDR3 protein is CASSSYRGSSGNTIYF. CDR3 bases: TGTGCCAGCAGTTCGTACAGGGGAAGCTCTGGAAACACCATATATTTT.

This chain connects TRBV6-6 to TRBJ2-7, with TRBD1 identical over 9 bases. The length of the CDR3 is 16 residues. Germline lookup yields CDR1 MNHNY and CDR2 SVGAGI (reference sequence). J gave up 4 bases and V 7 bases, and 14 bases lay outside the gene matches. The CDR3 DNA sequence: TGTGCCAGCACTCCCAGCTCCGGGACAGGGAATTACGAGCAGTACTTC. Its protein product is CASTPSSGTGNYEQYF.

This chain uses TRBV19 with TRBJ1-1; maybe TRBD1 (5 bases). Trimming stripped 1 base from V and 4 bases from J, with 10 bases between. The CDR3 contains 14 residues. CDR1 and CDR2 (germline): LNHDA, SQIVND (reference sequence). DNA for the CDR3: TGTGCCAGTAGTATAGTTGGGGCGGTCACTGAAGCTTTCTTT. Translated: CASSIVGAVTEAFF.

The chain recombines TRBV9 with TRBJ1-4; no clear D. V was clipped by 2 bases and J by 2 bases, with 13 bases between them. The CDR3 has 16 residues. Per the germline V gene, CDR1 is SGDLS and CDR2 is YYNGEE. Here the CDR3 reads CASSVGRQSTNEKLFF. CDR3 nucleotide sequence: TGTGCCAGCAGCGTGGGCAGACAAAGCACTAATGAAAAACTGTTTTTT.

CDR3 nucleotides: TGCAGCGTGGTACGGACAGAGAACACTGAAGCTTTCTTT. Its translation: CSVVRTENTEAFF. The gene calls are TRBV29-1 and TRBJ1-1; the D gene is possibly TRBD1 (6 bases). This CDR3 comprises 13 residues. In germline, CDR1 is SQVTM, CDR2 ANQGSEA. Trimming took 6 bases from V and 1 from J, leaving 12 bases between them.

J is TRBJ2-3 and V is TRBV2; TRBD1 agrees at 8 bases. Germline loops: CDR1 SNHLY, CDR2 FYNNEI. The V and J ends lost 8 bases and 4 bases, in that order; junction bases with no gene match: 11. The length of the CDR3 is 15 residues. CDR3 bases: TGTGCCAGCCCCGAGATGGACAGGGCATCAGATACGCAGTATTTT. This gives the protein CASPEMDRASDTQYF. Variable domain in full (rest from reference TRBV2 and TRBJ2-3): EPEVTQTPSHQVTQMGQEVILRCVPISNHLYFYWYRQILGQKVEFLVSFYNNEISEKSEIFDDQFSVERPDGSNFTLKIRSTKLEDSAMYFCASPEMDRASDTQYFGPGTRLTVL.

The chain uses TRBV2 and TRBJ1-3; TRBD1 matches 7 bases. V shed 6 bases, J shed 4 bases, and the junction held 6 bases outside the gene matches. The CDR3 is 14 amino acids. The germline gives CDR1 SNHLY, CDR2 FYNNEI. CDR3 protein: CASRLPGQGNTIYF. CDR3 coding DNA: TGTGCCAGCAGGCTACCGGGACAGGGAAACACCATATATTTT.

This rearrangement joins TRBV4-1 to TRBJ1-4; TRBD1 aligns across 10 bases. The CDR3 loop spans 15 amino acids. J lost 8 bases, V lost 2 bases, and 5 bases had no gene match. Germline-derived CDR1 and CDR2 are MGHRA and YSYEKL. CDR3 in DNA: TGCGCCAGCAGCCAATTGGGACAGGGGTGGGAAAAACTGTTTTTT. Amino acids: CASSQLGQGWEKLFF.

This clone was counted a few times. This chain joins TRBV27 and TRBJ2-2; D is undetermined. This CDR3 has 12 amino acids. CDR1 and CDR2 (germline): MNHEY, SMNVEV (reference sequence). V lost 6 bases to trimming and J lost 6 bases, with 8 bases between them. The chain's CDR3 is CASSFGSGELFF. For the CDR3, the DNA is TGTGCCAGCAGCTTCGGGTCCGGGGAGCTGTTTTTT.

The gene calls are TRBV5-1 and TRBJ1-1; D may be TRBD1 (5 bases). CDR3 length equals 13 residues. V lost 4 bases and J lost 3, with 10 bases in between. Germline CDR1 reads SGHRS; CDR2 reads YFSETQ. The chain's CDR3 is CASSPTAYTEAFF. For the CDR3, the DNA is TGCGCCAGCAGCCCGACAGCTTACACTGAAGCTTTCTTT.

This chain connects TRBV20-1 to TRBJ2-5, with D hard to call. The CDR3 covers 13 residues. V lost 3 bases and J lost 5, with 13 bases in between. Germline loops: CDR1 DFQATT, CDR2 SNEGSKA (reference sequence). The CDR3 sequence is CSASRPGRETQYF. The CDR3 coding sequence is TGCAGTGCTAGTCGCCCTGGCCGCGAGACCCAGTACTTC.

This clone was seen more than once but under ten times. The chain uses TRBV18 and TRBJ2-1, with 7 bases aligning to TRBD1. This CDR3 comprises 16 residues. Germline values: CDR1 KGHSH, CDR2 LQKENI. V shed 0 bases and J 6 bases; nucleotides not matched to a gene: 8. The CDR3 DNA reads as TGTGCCAGCTCACCACCGTACAGGGGCGGACTCAATGAGCAGTTCTTC. Translated: CASSPPYRGGLNEQFF.